Listed below are T cell receptor beta chains from one sample, sequenced in a study of shared clonotypes between healthy human individuals. Profiled with immunoSEQ multiplex PCR; TCRdb holds only in-frame clones, not every one. The sample contains roughly 400,000 clones, roughly 96% of which appear only once. Material: memory CD8+ T cells sorted from blood. These receptors were collected from a man aged 30 to 45 in good health. CDR3s include the opening cysteine and the closing phenylalanine or tryptophan. Each record gives: D gene, V gene, CDR3 protein. A D gene is named only where the DNA matches it firmly.

.	TRBV29-1	CSVGLAPYEQYF
TRBD1	TRBV28	CASSYAGGYGYTF
TRBD1	TRBV28	CASSPRTGFLSFGTDTQYF
.	TRBV2	CASSHPAQEKQETQYF
.	TRBV28	CASSFSGAGAKNIQYF
TRBD1	TRBV5-1	CASSLAGGQETQYF
.	TRBV5-1	CASRVQETQYF
.	TRBV7-9	CASSLEGGTEAFF
.	TRBV6-6	CASSGKIGTEAFF
.	TRBV11-1	CASSLELSGANVLTF
TRBD2	TRBV7-2	CASSLVSSGTYYEQYF
.	TRBV18	CASSPRLTNTEAFF
TRBD2	TRBV14	CASSQENPGLAGDEQFF
.	TRBV29-1	CSVEDGQGSYEQYF
.	TRBV6-6	CASSYPPEIDTQYF
.	TRBV19	CASSPLHGARGQPQHF
.	TRBV28	CASSPPPVPTTEAFF
.	TRBV25-1	CASRNDGEAFF
TRBD2	TRBV4-2	CASSQGLAHNEQFF
TRBD2	TRBV5-4	CASSLVRFSGSSYEQYF
TRBD2	TRBV19	CASSIVGLAGATGELFF
.	TRBV7-2	CASSPLPSAGAYGYTF
.	TRBV11-3	CASSSTGSEQFF
TRBD1	TRBV10-1	CASSEWTGEKANEQFF
.	TRBV19	CASKGWTTNNEKLFF
.	TRBV5-1	CASSRQSTDTQYF
TRBD1	TRBV18	CASSQGQGADIQYF
TRBD2	TRBV5-4	CASSLERGANEQFF
TRBD2	TRBV30	CAWSVGLAGGNEQFF
.	TRBV9	CASSFGVRYNEQFF
TRBD2	TRBV6-5	CASSRLAGAEQYF
TRBD2	TRBV30	CAWSVLAGGTGELFF